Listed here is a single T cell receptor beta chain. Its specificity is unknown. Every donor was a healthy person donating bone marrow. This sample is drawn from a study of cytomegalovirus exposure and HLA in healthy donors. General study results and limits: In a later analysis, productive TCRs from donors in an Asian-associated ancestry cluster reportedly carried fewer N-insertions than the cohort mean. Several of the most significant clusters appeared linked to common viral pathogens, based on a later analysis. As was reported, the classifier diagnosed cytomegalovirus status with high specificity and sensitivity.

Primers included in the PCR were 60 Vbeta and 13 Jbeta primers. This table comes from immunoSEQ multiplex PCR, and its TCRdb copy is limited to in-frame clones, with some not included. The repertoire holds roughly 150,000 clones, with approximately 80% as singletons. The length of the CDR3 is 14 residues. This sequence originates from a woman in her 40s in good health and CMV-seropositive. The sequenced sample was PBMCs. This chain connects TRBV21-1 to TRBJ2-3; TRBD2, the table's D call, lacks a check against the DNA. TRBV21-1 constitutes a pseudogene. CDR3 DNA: TGTGCCAGCAGCAGTCGGGAAGGCACAGATACGCAGTATTTT. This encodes CASSSREGTDTQYF.